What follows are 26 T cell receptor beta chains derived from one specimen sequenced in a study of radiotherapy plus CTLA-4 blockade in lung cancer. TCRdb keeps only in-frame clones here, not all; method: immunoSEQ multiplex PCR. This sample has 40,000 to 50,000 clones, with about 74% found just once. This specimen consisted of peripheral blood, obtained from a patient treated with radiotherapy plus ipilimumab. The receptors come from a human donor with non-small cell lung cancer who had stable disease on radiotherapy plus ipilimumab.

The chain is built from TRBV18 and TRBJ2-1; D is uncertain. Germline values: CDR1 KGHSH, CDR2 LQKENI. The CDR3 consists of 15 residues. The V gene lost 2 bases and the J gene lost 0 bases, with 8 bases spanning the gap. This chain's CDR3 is CASSPGQVSYNEQFF. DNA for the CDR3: TGTGCCAGCTCACCAGGGCAAGTCTCCTACAATGAGCAGTTCTTC.

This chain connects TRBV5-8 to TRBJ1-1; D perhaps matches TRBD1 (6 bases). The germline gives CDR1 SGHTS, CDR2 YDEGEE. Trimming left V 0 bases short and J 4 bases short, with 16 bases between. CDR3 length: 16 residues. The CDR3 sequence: CASSLAYRVGGTEAFF. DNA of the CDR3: TGTGCCAGCAGCTTGGCTTACAGGGTTGGTGGCACTGAAGCTTTCTTT.

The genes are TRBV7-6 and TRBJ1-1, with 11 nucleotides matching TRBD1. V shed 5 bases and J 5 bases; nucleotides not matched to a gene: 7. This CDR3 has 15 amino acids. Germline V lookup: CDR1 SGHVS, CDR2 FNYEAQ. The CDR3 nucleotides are TGTGCCAGCAGCGCCGGGACAGGGGGTTTAACTGAAGCTTTCTTT. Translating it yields CASSAGTGGLTEAFF. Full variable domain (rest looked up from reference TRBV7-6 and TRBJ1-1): GAGVSQSPRYKVTKRGQDVALRCDPISGHVSLYWYRQALGQGPEFLTYFNYEAQQDKSGLPNDRFSAERPEGSISTLTIQRTEQRDSAMYRCASSAGTGGLTEAFFGQGTRLTVV.

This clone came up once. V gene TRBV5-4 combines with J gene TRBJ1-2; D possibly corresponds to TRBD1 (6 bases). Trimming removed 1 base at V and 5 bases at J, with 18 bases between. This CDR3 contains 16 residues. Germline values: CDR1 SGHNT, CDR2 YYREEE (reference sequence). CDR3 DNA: TGTGCCAGCAGCTTGCAACAGGGTAAAGGGGGTTATGGCTACACCTTC. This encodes CASSLQQGKGGYGYTF. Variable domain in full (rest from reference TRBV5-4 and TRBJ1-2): ETGVTQSPTHLIKTRGQQVTLRCSSQSGHNTVSWYQQALGQGPQFIFQYYREEENGRGNFPPRFSGLQFPNYSSELNVNALELDDSALYLCASSLQQGKGGYGYTFGSGTRLTVV.

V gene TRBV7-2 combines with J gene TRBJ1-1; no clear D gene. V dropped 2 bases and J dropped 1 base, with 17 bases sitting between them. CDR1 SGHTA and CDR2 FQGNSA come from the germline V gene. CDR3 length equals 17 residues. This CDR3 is CASSLSIGYAANTEAFF. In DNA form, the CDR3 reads TGTGCCAGCAGCTTAAGTATAGGCTATGCGGCGAACACTGAAGCTTTCTTT.

The CDR3 here is CASSNYRDFSYNEQFF. Here the CDR3 DNA reads TGTGCCAGCAGCAACTACCGGGACTTTTCCTACAATGAGCAGTTCTTC. The gene calls are TRBV5-6 and TRBJ2-1, with a tentative D call TRBD2 (6 bases). The length of the CDR3 is 16 residues. Looked up from germline, CDR1 is SGHDT and CDR2 is YYEEEE. Trimming cost V 4 bases and J 1 base, with 15 bases left between them. The entire variable domain, with the rest obtained from reference TRBV5-6 and TRBJ2-1, is as follows: DAGVTQSPTHLIKTRGQQVTLRCSPKSGHDTVSWYQQALGQGPQFIFQYYEEEERQRGNFPDRFSGHQFPNYSSELNVNALLLGDSALYLCASSNYRDFSYNEQFFGPGTRLTVL.

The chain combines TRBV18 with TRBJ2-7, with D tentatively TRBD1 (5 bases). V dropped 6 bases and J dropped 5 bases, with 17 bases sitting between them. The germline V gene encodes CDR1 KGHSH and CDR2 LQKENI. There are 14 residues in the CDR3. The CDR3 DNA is TGTGCCAGCTCCCACCTCCAGGGTGGGGACGAGCAGTACTTC. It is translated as CASSHLQGGDEQYF.

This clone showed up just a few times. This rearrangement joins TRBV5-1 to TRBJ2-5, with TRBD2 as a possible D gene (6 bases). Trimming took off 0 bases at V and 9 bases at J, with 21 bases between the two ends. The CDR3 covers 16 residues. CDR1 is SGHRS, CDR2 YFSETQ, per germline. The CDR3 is CASSLVGTGPIGSQYF. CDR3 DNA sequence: TGCGCCAGCAGCTTGGTCGGGACTGGACCTATAGGGTCCCAGTACTTC.

This chain's CDR3 is CASSSSPGQVNTEAFF. Here the CDR3 DNA reads TGCGCCAGCAGCTCCTCCCCGGGACAGGTGAACACTGAAGCTTTCTTT. The V call is TRBV5-1, the J call TRBJ1-1; 8 bases map to TRBD1. Germline loops: CDR1 SGHRS, CDR2 YFSETQ. This CDR3 spans 16 amino acids. Trimming removed 3 bases from V and 0 bases from J; junction bases left unmatched: 7.

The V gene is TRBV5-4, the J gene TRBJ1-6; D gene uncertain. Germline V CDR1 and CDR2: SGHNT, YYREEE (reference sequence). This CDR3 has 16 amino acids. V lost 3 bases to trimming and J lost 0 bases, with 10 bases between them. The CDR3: CASSSGPSSYNSPLHF. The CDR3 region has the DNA TGTGCCAGCAGCTCGGGTCCGAGCTCCTATAATTCACCCCTCCACTTT.

The CDR3, as DNA: TGTGCCATCAGGACAGGGTGGGGCACTGAAGCTTTCTTT. It translates to CAIRTGWGTEAFF. J is TRBJ1-1 and V is TRBV10-3; 7 positions match TRBD1. The CDR3 is made up of 13 amino acids. The germline V gene has CDR1 ENHRY and CDR2 SYGVKD. Trimming at V came to 6 bases and at J to 4 bases, leaving 5 bases not matched to a gene.

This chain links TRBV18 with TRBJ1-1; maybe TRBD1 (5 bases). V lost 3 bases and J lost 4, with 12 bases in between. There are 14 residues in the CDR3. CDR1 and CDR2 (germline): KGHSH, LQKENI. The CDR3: CASSPLGATTEAFF. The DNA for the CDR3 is TGTGCCAGCTCACCTCTTGGGGCGACCACTGAAGCTTTCTTT.

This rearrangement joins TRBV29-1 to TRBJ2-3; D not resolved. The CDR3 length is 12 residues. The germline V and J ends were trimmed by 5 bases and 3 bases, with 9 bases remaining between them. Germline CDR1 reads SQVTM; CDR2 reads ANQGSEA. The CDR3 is CSVRRQTDTQYF. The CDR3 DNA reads TGCAGCGTTAGGCGGCAGACAGATACGCAGTATTTT.

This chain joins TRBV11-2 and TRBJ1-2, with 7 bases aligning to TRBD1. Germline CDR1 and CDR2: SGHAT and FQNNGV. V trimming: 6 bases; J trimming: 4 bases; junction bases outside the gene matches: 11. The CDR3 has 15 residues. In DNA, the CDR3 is TGTGCCAGCAGTAGAACAGGGGTTAGGGGCTATGGCTACACCTTC. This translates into CASSRTGVRGYGYTF.

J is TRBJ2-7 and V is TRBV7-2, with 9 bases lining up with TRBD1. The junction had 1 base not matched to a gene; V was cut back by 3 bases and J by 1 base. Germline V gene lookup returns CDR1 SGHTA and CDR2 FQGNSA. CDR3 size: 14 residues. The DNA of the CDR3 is TGTGCCAGCAGCTTGGGGACAGGGTCCTACGAGCAGTACTTC. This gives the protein CASSLGTGSYEQYF.

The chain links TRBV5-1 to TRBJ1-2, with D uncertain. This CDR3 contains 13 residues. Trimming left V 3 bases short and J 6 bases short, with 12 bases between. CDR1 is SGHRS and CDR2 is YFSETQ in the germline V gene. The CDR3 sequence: CASSYAGEHGYTF. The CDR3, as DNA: TGCGCCAGCAGCTATGCGGGAGAACATGGCTACACCTTC.

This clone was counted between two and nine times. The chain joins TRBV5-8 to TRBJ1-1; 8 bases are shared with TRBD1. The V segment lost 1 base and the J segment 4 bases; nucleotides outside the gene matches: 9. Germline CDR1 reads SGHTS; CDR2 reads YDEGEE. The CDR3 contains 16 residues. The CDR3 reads CASSLRGTGARTEAFF. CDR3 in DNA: TGTGCCAGCAGCTTGAGAGGGACAGGAGCTCGCACTGAAGCTTTCTTT.

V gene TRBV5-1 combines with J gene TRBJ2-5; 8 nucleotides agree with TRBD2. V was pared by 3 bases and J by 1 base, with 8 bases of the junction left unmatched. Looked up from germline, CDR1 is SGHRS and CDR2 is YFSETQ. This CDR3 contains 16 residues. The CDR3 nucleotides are TGCGCCAGCAGCTATGTAGCGGGGAGTACCCAAGAGACCCAGTACTTC. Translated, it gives CASSYVAGSTQETQYF.

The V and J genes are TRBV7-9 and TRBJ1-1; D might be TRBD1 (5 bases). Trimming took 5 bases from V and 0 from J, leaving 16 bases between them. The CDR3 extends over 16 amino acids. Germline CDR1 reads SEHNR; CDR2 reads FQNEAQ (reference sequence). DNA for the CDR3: TGTGCCAGCAGCCAATTCTCCCAGGGTATGAACACTGAAGCTTTCTTT. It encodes CASSQFSQGMNTEAFF.

CDR3 amino acids: CASSQDRGGYGYTF. The DNA for the CDR3 is TGCGCCAGCAGCCAGGACAGGGGCGGGTATGGCTACACCTTC. The chain combines TRBV4-1 with TRBJ1-2, with TRBD1 identical over 9 bases. The CDR3 loop spans 14 amino acids. Germline V lookup: CDR1 MGHRA, CDR2 YSYEKL. With 3 bases clipped from V and 5 bases from J, the junction kept 4 bases outside the gene matches.

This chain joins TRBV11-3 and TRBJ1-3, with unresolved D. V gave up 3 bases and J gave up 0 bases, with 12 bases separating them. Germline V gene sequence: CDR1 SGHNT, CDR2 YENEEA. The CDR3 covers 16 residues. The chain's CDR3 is CASSFSHGSSGNTIYF. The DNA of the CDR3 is TGTGCCAGCAGCTTTAGCCACGGGTCCTCTGGAAACACCATATATTTT.

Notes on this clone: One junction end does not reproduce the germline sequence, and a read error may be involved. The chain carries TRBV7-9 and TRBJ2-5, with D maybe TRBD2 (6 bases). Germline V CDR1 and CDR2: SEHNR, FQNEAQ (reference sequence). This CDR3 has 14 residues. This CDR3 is CAGSLGAGTETQYF. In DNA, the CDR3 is TGTGCCGGCAGCTTAGGGGCGGGGACAGAGACCCAGTACTTC. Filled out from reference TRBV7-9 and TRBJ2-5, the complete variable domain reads DTGVSQNPRHKITKRGQNVTFRCDPISEHNRLYWYRQTLGQGPEFLTYFQNEAQLEKSRLLSDRFSAERPKGSFSTLEIQRTEQGDSAMYLCAGSLGAGTETQYFGPGTRLLVL.

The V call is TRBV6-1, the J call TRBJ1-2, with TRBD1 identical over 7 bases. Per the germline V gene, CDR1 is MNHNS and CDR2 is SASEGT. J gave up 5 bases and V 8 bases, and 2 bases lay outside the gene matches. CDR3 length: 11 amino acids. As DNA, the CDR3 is TGTGCCAGCTACAGGGGATATGGCTACACCTTC. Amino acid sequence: CASYRGYGYTF.

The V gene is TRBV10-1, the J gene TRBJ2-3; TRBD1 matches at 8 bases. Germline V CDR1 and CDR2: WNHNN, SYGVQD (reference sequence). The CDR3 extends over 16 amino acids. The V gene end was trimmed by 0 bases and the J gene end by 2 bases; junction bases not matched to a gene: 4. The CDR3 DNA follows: TGCGCCAGCAGTGAGTCGAGGACAGGGAACACAGATACGCAGTATTTT. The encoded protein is CASSESRTGNTDTQYF.

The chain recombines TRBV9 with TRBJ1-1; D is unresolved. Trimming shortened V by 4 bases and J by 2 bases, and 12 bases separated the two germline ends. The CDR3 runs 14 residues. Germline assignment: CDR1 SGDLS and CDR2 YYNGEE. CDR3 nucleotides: TGTGCCAGCAGCCCTAGGTTAGGAAACACTGAAGCTTTCTTT. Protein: CASSPRLGNTEAFF.

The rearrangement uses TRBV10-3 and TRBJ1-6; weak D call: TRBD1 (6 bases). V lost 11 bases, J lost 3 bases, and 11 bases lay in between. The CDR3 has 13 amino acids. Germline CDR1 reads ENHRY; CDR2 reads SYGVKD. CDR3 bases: TGTGCCGCCACGGACAGCTATAATTCACCCCTCCACTTT. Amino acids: CAATDSYNSPLHF.